Below are 5 T cell receptor beta chains sequenced from a single sample in a study of vaccination and CD4 T cells after COVID-19. These receptors' antigens are unknown. Treatment noted: approximately 9-day PBMC culture with coronavirus spike peptide pools or control peptides (ViraFEST assay). Sequencing of cultured CD4+ T cell DNA used the Oncomine TCR Beta short-read assay. TCRdb re-called the PCR reads through MiXCR, storing one row per CDR3 protein. This sample yields about 21,000 distinct CDR3 sequences, of which approximately 67% are seen a single time; around 23% belongs to the top ten. Sequenced here: CD4+ T cells from blood, cultured in vitro, sampled before SARS-CoV-2 vaccination. These receptors were collected from a human donor who received a COVID-19 vaccine.

The rearrangement joins TRBV30 to TRBJ1-2, with D uncertain. CDR1 and CDR2 (germline): GTSNPN, SVGIG (reference sequence). V lost 3 bases and J lost 7, with 21 bases in between. This CDR3 contains 15 residues. This CDR3 is CAWSLGANAPSGYTF. CDR3 coding DNA: TGTGCCTGGAGCTTGGGAGCTAACGCACCAAGTGGCTACACCTTC.

The V call is TRBV12-5, the J call TRBJ2-3; D gene uncertain. The V end was cut by 4 bases, the J end by 8 bases, with 19 bases between. Germline values: CDR1 LGHNT, CDR2 FRNRAP. The CDR3 has 15 amino acids. CDR3 DNA sequence: TGTGCTAGTGGTTCCCGGGCCTCCTCGGCCCCTACGCAGTATTTT. The encoded protein is CASGSRASSAPTQYF.

The genes are TRBV6-4 and TRBJ1-5; 8 nucleotides agree with TRBD1. Trimming removed 7 bases from V and 0 bases from J; junction bases left unmatched: 8. This CDR3 is built from 16 residues. CDR1 and CDR2 (germline): MRHNA, SNTAGT. This CDR3 is CASTGGQGISNQPQHF. The CDR3 DNA reads TGTGCCAGCACCGGAGGACAGGGCATTAGCAATCAGCCCCAGCATTTT.

V and J are TRBV19 and TRBJ1-1, with 8 nucleotides matching TRBD1. V was pared by 6 bases and J by 3 bases, with 6 bases of the junction left unmatched. The CDR3 extends over 14 amino acids. CDR1 is LNHDA and CDR2 is SQIVND in the germline V gene (reference sequence). The CDR3 DNA follows: TGTGCCAGTAGCCTGGAACAGGGGGACACTGAAGCTTTCTTT. It codes for CASSLEQGDTEAFF.

In this sample, this clonotype turned up a few times. The gene calls are TRBV6-1 and TRBJ1-1, with D perhaps TRBD1 (5 bases). This CDR3 has 16 residues. CDR1 is MNHNS, CDR2 SASEGT, per germline. V lost 4 bases and J 5 bases, leaving 20 bases between the germline ends. CDR3 sequence: CASSAWDGLGGTEAFF. The CDR3 DNA is TGTGCCAGCAGTGCCTGGGACGGCCTGGGGGGAACTGAAGCTTTCTTT.